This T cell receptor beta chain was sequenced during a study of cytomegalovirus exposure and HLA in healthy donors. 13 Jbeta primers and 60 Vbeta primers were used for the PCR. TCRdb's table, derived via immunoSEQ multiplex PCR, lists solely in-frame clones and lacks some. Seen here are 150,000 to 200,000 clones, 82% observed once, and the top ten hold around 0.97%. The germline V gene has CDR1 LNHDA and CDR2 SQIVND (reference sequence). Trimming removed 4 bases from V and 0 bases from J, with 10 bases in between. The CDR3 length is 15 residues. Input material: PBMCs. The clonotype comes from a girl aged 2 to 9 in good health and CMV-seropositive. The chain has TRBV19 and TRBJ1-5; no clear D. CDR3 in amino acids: CASSTAHDSNQPQHF. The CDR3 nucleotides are TGTGCCAGTAGTACCGCACACGATAGCAATCAGCCCCAGCATTTT.